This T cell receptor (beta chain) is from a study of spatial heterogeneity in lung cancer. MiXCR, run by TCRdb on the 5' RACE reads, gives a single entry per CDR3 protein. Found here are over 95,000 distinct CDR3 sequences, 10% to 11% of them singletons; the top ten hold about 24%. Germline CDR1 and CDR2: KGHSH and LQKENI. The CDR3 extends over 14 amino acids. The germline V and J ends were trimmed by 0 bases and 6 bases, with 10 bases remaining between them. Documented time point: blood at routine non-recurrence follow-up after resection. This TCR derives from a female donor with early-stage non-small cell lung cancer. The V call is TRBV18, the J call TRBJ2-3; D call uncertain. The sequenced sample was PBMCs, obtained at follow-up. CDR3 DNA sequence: TGTGCCAGCTCACCACCGTCCTCCAGGGATACGCAGTATTTT. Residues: CASSPPSSRDTQYF. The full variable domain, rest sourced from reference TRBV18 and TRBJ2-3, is NAGVMQNPRHLVRRRGQEARLRCSPMKGHSHVYWYRQLPEEGLKFMVYLQKENIIDESGMPKERFSAEFPKEGPSILRIQQVVRGDSAAYFCASSPPSSRDTQYFGPGTRLTVL.